Below are 24 T cell receptor beta chains sequenced from a single sample in a study of shared clonotypes between healthy human individuals. Some clones are missing from TCRdb's copy, which holds only in-frame ones; the method was immunoSEQ multiplex PCR. The data hold some 900,000 clones, with around 80% observed a single time. Sequences were obtained from memory CD4+ T cells sorted from blood. Subset denoted: CD45RA-negative fraction. These receptors all stem from a man aged 18 to 30 in good health.

The rearrangement links TRBV28 to TRBJ2-3; D unresolved. CDR1 is MDHEN and CDR2 is SYDVKM in the germline V gene. The V end was cut by 3 bases, the J end by 2 bases, with 9 bases between. CDR3 length: 14 amino acids. CDR3 bases: TGTGCCAGCAGTTTTGGCAGGCTCACAGATACGCAGTATTTT. This gives the protein CASSFGRLTDTQYF.

This sequence joins TRBV28 and TRBJ2-1; D may be TRBD1 (5 bases). Trimming cost V 4 bases and J 6 bases, with 10 bases left between them. In germline, CDR1 is MDHEN, CDR2 SYDVKM. This CDR3 spans 13 amino acids. The CDR3 protein is CASSSQGTNEQFF. CDR3 bases: TGTGCCAGCAGTTCGCAGGGAACCAATGAGCAGTTCTTC.

This chain uses TRBV9 with TRBJ1-1; D remains unclear. The germline V gene has CDR1 SGDLS and CDR2 YYNGEE. V was pared by 2 bases and J by 0 bases, with 5 bases between. The CDR3 spans 13 residues. The DNA of the CDR3 is TGTGCCAGCAGCGTTCTTATGAACACTGAAGCTTTCTTT. Its translation is CASSVLMNTEAFF.

V gene TRBV5-4 combines with J gene TRBJ1-1, with D perhaps TRBD1 (5 bases). The ends were cut back, 0 bases at V and 5 bases at J, with 11 bases in the middle. Germline V gene data show CDR1 as SGHNT and CDR2 as YYREEE (reference sequence). The CDR3 runs 14 residues. The CDR3 reads CASSLGGAQTEAFF. The CDR3 nucleotides read TGTGCCAGCAGCTTGGGCGGGGCGCAAACTGAAGCTTTCTTT.

The chain carries TRBV19 and TRBJ2-5; D is undetermined. The CDR3 consists of 14 residues. Trimming cost V 4 bases and J 1 base, with 10 bases left between them. Germline lookup yields CDR1 LNHDA and CDR2 SQIVND (reference sequence). This CDR3 reads CASSSSASQETQYF. In DNA, the CDR3 is TGTGCCAGTAGTAGCTCAGCATCCCAAGAGACCCAGTACTTC. The full variable domain, completed using reference TRBV19 and TRBJ2-5, is DGGITQSPKYLFRKEGQNVTLSCEQNLNHDAMYWYRQDPGQGLRLIYYSQIVNDFQKGDIAEGYSVSREKKESFPLTVTSAQKNPTAFYLCASSSSASQETQYFGPGTRLLVL.

A note on this clone: This same CDR3 is encoded by further DNA sequences in the sample. V is TRBV7-2 and J is TRBJ2-7; 8 bases line up with TRBD1. The V and J ends lost 5 bases and 2 bases, in that order; junction bases with no gene match: 5. Germline V lookup: CDR1 SGHTA, CDR2 FQGNSA. The CDR3 loop spans 14 amino acids. CDR3 DNA: TGTGCCAGCAGCCCAGACAGGGGCCCCTACGAGCAGTACTTC. Its protein is CASSPDRGPYEQYF.

The rearrangement links TRBV19 to TRBJ2-2; the D is unclear. Germline CDR1 and CDR2: LNHDA and SQIVND (reference sequence). This CDR3 has 15 residues. Trimming stripped 1 base from V and 5 bases from J, with 11 bases between. CDR3 sequence: CASSIGQLRTGELFF. The DNA for the CDR3 is TGTGCCAGTAGTATAGGGCAGCTCAGAACCGGGGAGCTGTTTTTT.

As DNA, the CDR3 is TGTGCCAGCAGTTCCATTAGAGAGACCCAGTACTTC. Its translation is CASSSIRETQYF. V is TRBV28 and J is TRBJ2-5; the D is unclear. Deletions cut 4 bases from V and 4 bases from J, with 7 bases between. The CDR3 extends over 12 amino acids. CDR1 MDHEN and CDR2 SYDVKM come from the germline V gene.

As DNA, the CDR3 is TGTGCCAGCAGCCTGGGGTCCAGGCGAGGAACCTACGAGCAGTACTTC. Protein: CASSLGSRRGTYEQYF. The rearrangement joins TRBV7-8 to TRBJ2-7; no clear D. The CDR3 has 16 residues. Germline CDR1 and CDR2: SGHVS and FQNEAQ. V lost 5 bases to trimming and J lost 2 bases, with 19 bases between them.

This clone has just a few counts. The rearrangement joins TRBV5-6 to TRBJ1-3; TRBD1 might be the D (5 bases). CDR1 SGHDT and CDR2 YYEEEE come from the germline V gene. V shed 2 bases and J shed 7 bases, with 10 bases lying between them. This CDR3 has 13 residues. The CDR3 loop is CASSLKGMNTIYF. CDR3 in DNA: TGTGCCAGCAGCTTAAAGGGGATGAACACCATATATTTT.

In nucleotides, the CDR3 is TGTGCCAGCAGTGATGCCACAGGGACCGGGATCAACACCGGGGAGCTGTTTTTT. Residues: CASSDATGTGINTGELFF. The rearrangement uses TRBV2 and TRBJ2-2; D is perhaps TRBD1 (6 bases). The germline CDR1 and CDR2 sequences are SNHLY and FYNNEI. This CDR3 is 18 amino acids long. V was pared by 3 bases and J by 2 bases, with 19 bases between.

The V and J genes are TRBV2 and TRBJ1-6; 10 bases are a match to TRBD1. The V segment lost 4 bases and the J segment 7 bases; nucleotides outside the gene matches: 4. Germline values: CDR1 SNHLY, CDR2 FYNNEI. The CDR3 has 15 amino acids. The CDR3 nucleotides read TGTGCCAGCAGTGTCGGACAGGGGGGGAATTCACCCCTCCACTTT. Translated: CASSVGQGGNSPLHF.

The rearrangement uses TRBV16 and TRBJ1-4; D is possibly TRBD1 (6 bases). Trimming cost V 0 bases and J 0 bases, with 11 bases left between them. The CDR3 extends over 17 amino acids. CDR1 is KGHSY and CDR2 is FQNENV in the germline V gene. CDR3 in amino acids: CASSQSGGAATNEKLFF. The CDR3, as DNA: TGTGCCAGCAGCCAATCAGGGGGGGCTGCAACTAATGAAAAACTGTTTTTT.

The rearrangement joins TRBV6-4 to TRBJ2-5, with TRBD2 matching over 9 bases. The trim removed 3 bases at V and 5 bases at J, leaving 10 bases unmatched. The germline V gene has CDR1 MRHNA and CDR2 SNTAGT. CDR3 length: 16 amino acids. The CDR3, as DNA: TGTGCCAGCAGTGAGTCAAGACTAGCGGTATATGAGACCCAGTACTTC. Amino acids: CASSESRLAVYETQYF.

In its sample, this clone was seen a few times. This chain uses TRBV7-9 with TRBJ2-4; D may correspond to TRBD1 or TRBD2 (6 bases each). The CDR3 sequence is 13 residues long. Trimming pared 5 bases from V and 8 bases from J, leaving 13 bases between. Germline lookup yields CDR1 SEHNR and CDR2 FQNEAQ (reference sequence). CDR3 region: CASSPGGPDIQYF. The CDR3 nucleotides read TGTGCCAGCAGCCCCGGGGGCCCGGACATTCAGTACTTC.

This chain connects TRBV6-6 to TRBJ2-2; 10 bases fit TRBD2. V lost 8 bases to trimming and J lost 11 bases; unmatched junction nucleotides: 14. CDR1 and CDR2 from the germline V gene are MNHNY and SVGAGI (reference sequence). This CDR3 region has 15 residues. The CDR3 region has the DNA TGTGCCAGCGAGCTGGCCAGCGGGAGGGCCCGTGAGCTGTTTTTT. This translates into CASELASGRARELFF.

Comments on this clone: Other DNA sequences in the sample encode the same CDR3. V gene TRBV9 combines with J gene TRBJ2-3, with D tentatively TRBD2 (6 bases). Trimming cost V 2 bases and J 0 bases, with 10 bases left between them. Germline V gene data show CDR1 as SGDLS and CDR2 as YYNGEE. The CDR3 contains 15 residues. The CDR3 reads CASSVSGVSTDTQYF. CDR3 sequence (DNA): TGTGCCAGCAGCGTTAGCGGCGTAAGCACAGATACGCAGTATTTT.

This clone was recorded a few times. Other DNA sequences from this sample encode an identical CDR3 as well. The chain has TRBV9 and TRBJ2-3; D may be TRBD1 (6 bases). The CDR3 is made up of 15 amino acids. Germline assignment: CDR1 SGDLS and CDR2 YYNGEE. Trimming left V 1 base short and J 0 bases short, with 9 bases between. The CDR3 protein is CASSVSRGSTDTQYF. The DNA of the CDR3 is TGTGCCAGCAGCGTATCGAGGGGGAGCACAGATACGCAGTATTTT.

The genes are TRBV10-2 and TRBJ2-7; TRBD1 or TRBD2 may be the D gene (5 bases each). Per the germline V gene, CDR1 is WSHSY and CDR2 is SAAADI. The CDR3 is made up of 13 amino acids. With 9 bases removed from V and 2 bases from J, the gap between germline ends came to 14 bases. DNA of the CDR3: TGCGCCAGTCGATCGGGGCCTACCTACGAGCAGTACTTC. Translation gives CASRSGPTYEQYF.

V and J are TRBV4-3 and TRBJ1-1; D gene unclear. Trimming shortened V by 1 base and J by 0 bases, and 12 bases separated the two germline ends. This CDR3 comprises 16 residues. The germline CDR1 and CDR2 sequences are LGHNA and YSLEER. Written as DNA, the CDR3 is TGCGCCAGCAGCCAAGGACTACACGGAGTGAACACTGAAGCTTTCTTT. It is translated as CASSQGLHGVNTEAFF.

The V and J genes are TRBV11-3 and TRBJ2-7; the match to TRBD1 covers 8 bases. The V gene end was trimmed by 1 base and the J gene end by 5 bases; junction bases not matched to a gene: 7. CDR1 is SGHNT and CDR2 is YENEEA in the germline V gene. The CDR3 runs 15 residues. CDR3 loop: CASSLGAGGSDEQYF. The CDR3 DNA follows: TGTGCCAGCAGCTTAGGAGCAGGGGGCTCAGACGAGCAGTACTTC.

This rearrangement joins TRBV10-3 to TRBJ2-3; 7 bases line up with TRBD2. With 0 bases clipped from V and 4 bases from J, the junction kept 7 bases outside the gene matches. The CDR3 is 16 residues long. CDR1 and CDR2 from the germline V gene are ENHRY and SYGVKD. The CDR3 spells CAISESRAGAADTQYF. CDR3 nucleotides: TGTGCCATCAGTGAGTCGCGGGCGGGAGCGGCAGATACGCAGTATTTT.

The rearrangement uses TRBV14 and TRBJ2-5, with TRBD1 identical over 7 bases. Germline V gene lookup returns CDR1 SGHDN and CDR2 FVKESK. There are 15 residues in the CDR3. V trimming: 2 bases; J trimming: 5 bases; junction bases outside the gene matches: 8. The CDR3 here is CASSQSYRGLETQYF. The CDR3 DNA sequence: TGTGCCAGCAGCCAATCCTACAGGGGCTTGGAGACCCAGTACTTC.

This clone was found once. The V and J genes are TRBV5-6 and TRBJ1-3; a possible D gene is TRBD1 (5 bases). Germline CDR1 and CDR2: SGHDT and YYEEEE. The CDR3 sequence is 15 residues long. The V and J ends lost 4 bases and 0 bases respectively, with 11 bases between them. In DNA form, the CDR3 reads TGTGCCAGCAGCCAAGGGGCCCCCTCTGGAAACACCATATATTTT. Residues: CASSQGAPSGNTIYF.